The rows below give T cell receptor beta chains drawn from one sample of a study of vaccination effects on CD4 cells after COVID-19. Clones were read by immunoSEQ multiplex PCR, and TCRdb kept only the in-frame ones, dropping some. The sample consists of under 80,000 clones, 60% to 80% of them appearing once. These receptors' targets are unknown. The material was CD4+ T cells from PBMCs cultured with HCoV-229E spike peptides, obtained before COVID-19 vaccination. The receptors were sampled from a human donor who received a COVID-19 vaccine. Both conserved end residues are part of each CDR3. D genes are given only for firm matches. Expanded clones are given a class, and other clones once, few, many or no size at all.

J gene | D gene | V gene | clone size | CDR3 protein | CDR3 DNA
TRBJ2-1 | . | TRBV25-1 | . | CASSFGGALNNEQFF | TGTGCCAGCAGTTTTGGGGGGGCTCTCAACAATGAGCAGTTCTTC
TRBJ1-1 | TRBD1 | TRBV6-5 | . | CASSWDRAMNTEAFF | TGTGCCAGCAGTTGGGACAGGGCGATGAACACTGAAGCTTTCTTT
TRBJ2-3 | . | TRBV6-5 | . | CASSYGPAQDTQYF | TGTGCCAGCAGTTACGGGCCGGCGCAAGATACGCAGTATTTT
TRBJ1-5 | . | TRBV2 | . | CASNGQSNQPQHF | TGTGCCAGCAATGGACAGAGCAATCAGCCCCAGCATTTT
TRBJ1-3 | . | TRBV28 | . | CASSFDLFSGNTIYF | TGTGCCAGCAGTTTCGACCTATTCTCTGGAAACACCATATATTTT
TRBJ1-1 | . | TRBV7-3 | . | CASSLTDLNTEAFF | TGTGCCAGCAGCTTAACGGATCTGAACACTGAAGCTTTCTTT
TRBJ2-1 | . | TRBV24-1 | . | CATSDSGGRQGFYEQFF | TGTGCCACCAGTGATTCGGGGGGTCGACAGGGTTTCTATGAGCAGTTCTTC
TRBJ1-2 | TRBD1 | TRBV18 | . | CASSLTGENYGYTF | TGTGCCAGCTCACTAACAGGGGAGAATTATGGCTACACCTTC
TRBJ2-2 | . | TRBV19 | . | CASSMTGTGELFF | TGTGCCAGTAGTATGACGGGCACCGGGGAGCTGTTTTTT
TRBJ1-6 | TRBD1 | TRBV18 | . | CASSANRGLGYNSPLHF | TGTGCCAGCTCAGCAAACAGGGGGTTAGGATATAATTCACCCCTCCACTTT
TRBJ2-2 | . | TRBV9 | . | CASSVEQALNTGELFF | TGTGCCAGCAGCGTAGAACAGGCCCTTAACACCGGGGAGCTGTTTTTT
TRBJ1-1 | . | TRBV29-1 | . | CSVSTGNTEAFF | TGCAGCGTCTCGACAGGGAACACTGAAGCTTTCTTT
TRBJ1-4 | TRBD1 | TRBV18 | few | CASSPRQGAGEKLFF | TGTGCCAGCTCACCACGACAGGGGGCGGGTGAAAAACTGTTTTTT
TRBJ1-3 | TRBD1 | TRBV30 | few | CAWMRARGTGNTIYF | TGTGCCTGGATGCGGGCCAGGGGGACTGGAAACACCATATATTTT
TRBJ1-1 | . | TRBV28 | few | CASRTPGRVNTEAFF | TGTGCCAGCAGAACACCCGGACGGGTGAACACTGAAGCTTTCTTT
TRBJ2-2 | . | TRBV11-2 | . | CASSPPQRRTGELFF | TGTGCCAGCAGCCCCCCCCAGCGCCGGACCGGGGAGCTGTTTTTT
TRBJ2-2 | . | TRBV28 | . | CASKVVSGELFF | TGTGCCAGCAAAGTAGTCAGCGGGGAGCTGTTTTTT
TRBJ1-3 | . | TRBV7-7 | . | CASSPLVASGNTIYF | TGTGCCAGCAGCCCTCTCGTGGCCTCTGGAAACACCATATATTTT
TRBJ2-1 | . | TRBV5-1 | . | CASSFLRNNEQFF | TGCGCCAGCAGCTTCCTAAGAAACAATGAGCAGTTCTTC
TRBJ1-1 | . | TRBV19 | . | CASSMVGRGYANTEAFF | TGTGCCAGTAGTATGGTCGGGAGAGGGTATGCGAACACTGAAGCTTTCTTT
TRBJ1-2 | TRBD1 | TRBV6-1 | . | CASSSSDRRLYTF | TGTGCCAGCAGTTCCTCGGACAGGCGACTCTACACCTTC
TRBJ1-3 | . | TRBV4-2 | few | CASSQDASNSGNTIYF | TGTGCCAGCAGCCAAGATGCGAGTAACTCTGGAAACACCATATATTTT
TRBJ2-6 | . | TRBV5-6 | . | CASSLVGGGSGANVLTF | TGTGCCAGCAGCTTGGTCGGGGGTGGCTCTGGGGCCAACGTCCTGACTTTC
TRBJ2-5 | . | TRBV3-1/TRBV3-2 | . | CASSQDRETQYF | TGTGCCAGCAGCCAAGATCGTGAGACCCAGTACTTC
TRBJ2-1 | TRBD2 | TRBV5-1 | . | CASSLIPRYSGGAHNEQFF | TGCGCCAGCAGCTTGATCCCTCGCTATAGCGGGGGGGCACACAATGAGCAGTTCTTC
TRBJ1-2 | TRBD1 | TRBV24-1 | . | CATSPGTGYGYTF | TGTGCCACCAGTCCGGGGACAGGGTATGGCTACACCTTC
TRBJ1-5 | TRBD1 | TRBV30 | . | CAWSSSRLTGAYSNQPQHF | TGTGCCTGGAGTTCTAGCCGGTTGACAGGGGCTTATAGCAATCAGCCCCAGCATTTT
TRBJ2-2 | . | TRBV24-1 | . | CATSGSTNANTGELFF | TGTGCCACCAGTGGATCGACAAACGCGAACACCGGGGAGCTGTTTTTT
TRBJ2-3 | TRBD2 | TRBV6-5 | . | CASSYGRRGGRDTQYF | TGTGCCAGCAGTTACGGTCGACGGGGGGGGCGAGATACGCAGTATTTT
TRBJ2-5 | . | TRBV27 | . | CASSLRRYSETQYF | TGTGCCAGCAGTTTGAGGCGCTACTCAGAGACCCAGTACTTC
TRBJ1-1 | TRBD1 | TRBV3-1/TRBV3-2 | . | CASSRLDTGVEAFF | TGTGCCAGCAGCCGTCTAGACACAGGGGTTGAAGCTTTCTTT
TRBJ1-2 | TRBD1 | TRBV7-9 | . | CASSLAKDVRGLGYTF | TGTGCCAGCAGCTTAGCGAAGGATGTCAGGGGGCTAGGCTACACCTTC
TRBJ2-1 | TRBD1 | TRBV11-2 | . | CASRSGTAYNEQFF | TGTGCCAGCAGATCCGGGACAGCATACAATGAGCAGTTCTTC
TRBJ2-1 | . | TRBV7-3 | . | CASSPRSSSYNEQFF | TGTGCCAGCAGCCCCCGGTCGAGCTCCTACAATGAGCAGTTCTTC
TRBJ2-5 | TRBD1 | TRBV5-1 | . | CASSLAGYRGETQYF | TGCGCCAGCAGCTTGGCGGGGTACAGGGGGGAGACCCAGTACTTC
TRBJ1-5 | . | TRBV6-5 | . | CASLGYPSNQPQHF | TGTGCCAGCTTGGGATACCCTAGCAATCAGCCCCAGCATTTT
TRBJ1-1 | TRBD1 | TRBV6-5 | . | CASSSGDRGGTEAFF | TGTGCCAGCAGTTCCGGGGACAGGGGGGGCACTGAAGCTTTCTTT
TRBJ1-2 | TRBD1 | TRBV6-4 | . | CASREGQASNYGYTF | TGTGCCAGCAGGGAGGGACAGGCATCTAACTATGGCTACACCTTC
TRBJ1-6 | . | TRBV4-2 | . | CASSQQRDLNSPLHF | TGTGCCAGCAGCCAACAACGGGATCTGAATTCACCCCTCCACTTT
TRBJ2-2 | TRBD1 | TRBV6-5 | . | CASRGTAAGELFF | TGTGCCAGCAGAGGGACAGCAGCCGGGGAGCTGTTTTTT
TRBJ2-2 | TRBD1 | TRBV9 | . | CASSSRQGNTGELFF | TGTGCCAGCAGCTCCCGACAGGGAAACACCGGGGAGCTGTTTTTT
TRBJ1-2 | TRBD1 | TRBV7-9 | . | CASSATGIDGYTF | TGTGCCAGCAGCGCGACAGGGATTGATGGCTACACCTTC
TRBJ2-6 | TRBD2 | TRBV18 | . | CASSRVGAGAISGANVLTF | TGTGCCAGCTCCCGAGTCGGAGCGGGGGCCATCTCTGGGGCCAACGTCCTGACTTTC